Sequencing of this T cell receptor (beta chain) was carried out in a study of blood T cells in healthy people across ages. Study outcomes and limitations: It was found that TCR beta diversity correlated strongly with the percentage of naive T cells.

V was shortened by 8 bases and J by 6 bases, with 17 bases between the two germline ends. Germline CDR1 reads ENHRY; CDR2 reads SYGVKD. There are 13 residues in the CDR3. In terms of origin and age, donors were healthy Caucasian individuals from Russia aged about 6 to 100. Each donor supplied 8 to 10 milliliters of peripheral blood. A second PCR, run for roughly 6 to 11 cycles, used a sample-barcoded 5' primer plus a J-beta primer mix. Every sample returned 2.5 million or more CDR3-containing paired-end reads. TCRdb itself ran the 5' RACE reads through MiXCR, one entry per CDR3 protein. The sample has approximately 1.5 million distinct CDR3 sequences, about 32% seen once. This clonotype came up a few times. What it binds is not known.

The chain uses TRBV10-3 and TRBJ2-7; D might be TRBD2 (6 bases). This receptor was identified in a woman aged 25 to 39 in good health. Material for sequencing was blood. CDR3 sequence (DNA): TGTGCCATCGCCGGCCTCGCCGGGGGCGAGCAGTACTTC. Its protein is CAIAGLAGGEQYF.